The rows below give T cell receptor beta chains drawn from one sample of a study of identical twins. MiXCR was run by TCRdb on the 5' RACE reads, yielding one entry per CDR3 protein. The sample records 500,000 to 650,000 distinct CDR3 sequences, about a fifth being singletons. These records were also assigned to another study, of yellow fever vaccine responses in identical twins.

The sample was CD4+ T cells sorted from blood. The receptors were gathered from a young woman in good health. Each CDR3 is given with its conserved first and last residue. The D gene is left open where the match is weak. Clone size is given for some rows only: seen once, a few or many times, or a class if the clone is expanded.

TRBV29-1	TRBJ2-3	few	TRBD2	TGCAGCGTTGCCACTAGCGGGAAGACAGATACGCAGTATTTT	CSVATSGKTDTQYF
TRBV12-3/TRBV12-4	TRBJ2-1	.	TRBD2	TGTGCCAGCAGTCACCCTGGCTCATGGCGGGAGCATGGTGAGCAGTTCTTC	CASSHPGSWREHGEQFF
TRBV5-1	TRBJ1-1	many	TRBD1	TGCGCCAGCAGCTTGGAAACAGGGGGCGCCGGCGAAGCTTTCTTT	CASSLETGGAGEAFF
TRBV20-1	TRBJ1-5	few	.	TGCAGTGCTAGAGAAAGCGATCAGCCCCAGCATTTT	CSARESDQPQHF
TRBV28	TRBJ2-1	few	TRBD2	TGTGCCAGCAGTTCTAGCGGGGAATTATCCTACAATGAGCAGTTCTTC	CASSSSGELSYNEQFF
TRBV15	TRBJ2-1	few	.	TGTGCCACCAGTAGGGACGGCAGCAATGAGCAGTTCTTC	CATSRDGSNEQFF
TRBV10-3	TRBJ1-5	few	TRBD1	TGTGCCACCAGCAGAGGGGGCGAGAAGGGCAATCAGCCCCAGCATTTT	CATSRGGEKGNQPQHF
TRBV20-1	TRBJ2-1	.	TRBD2	TGCAGTGCTAAGGGGACTAGCGGTCCAATGAATGAGCAGTTCTTC	CSAKGTSGPMNEQFF
TRBV10-3	TRBJ2-1	many	TRBD2	TGTGCCATCAGTAAGTCCGGACTAGCGGACAATGAGCAGTTCTTC	CAISKSGLADNEQFF
TRBV5-6	TRBJ2-2	.	TRBD2	TGTGCCAGCAGCGCCTGGACTAGCGGGAGAAGCACCGGGGAGCTGTTTTTT	CASSAWTSGRSTGELFF
TRBV20-1	TRBJ1-1	few	.	TGCAGTGCTAAAAGAGAAACTGAAGCTTTCTTT	CSAKRETEAFF
TRBV7-9	TRBJ2-3	few	TRBD1	TGTGCCAGCAGCCCGGGACAGGGTGTTTCAGATACGCAGTATTTT	CASSPGQGVSDTQYF
TRBV12-3/TRBV12-4	TRBJ1-6	few	.	TGTGCCAGCAGTTTTGAGGCGAATAATTCACCCCTCCACTTT	CASSFEANNSPLHF
TRBV12-3/TRBV12-4	TRBJ2-7	.	.	TGTGCCAGCAGCTCCGGGACGTACTCCTACGAGCAGTACTTC	CASSSGTYSYEQYF
TRBV12-3/TRBV12-4	TRBJ1-1	.	.	TGTGCCAGCAGTTTAGGGTCGGCACTTCTGAACACTGAAGCTTTCTTT	CASSLGSALLNTEAFF
TRBV6-1	TRBJ2-4	.	.	TGTGCCAGCGAGGGGTCCTTAGCCAAAAACATTCAGTACTTC	CASEGSLAKNIQYF
TRBV5-1	TRBJ2-7	few	TRBD1	TGCGCCAGCCCCCCTTGGGGACAGGGCTACGAGCAGTACTTC	CASPPWGQGYEQYF
TRBV5-1	TRBJ2-7	.	TRBD1	TGCGCCAGCAGTCAAGGGACAGCCTACGAGCAGTACTTC	CASSQGTAYEQYF
TRBV27	TRBJ2-5	few	.	TGTGCCAGCGGGAAGACCGTTACCGACGGGACCCAGTACTTC	CASGKTVTDGTQYF
TRBV28	TRBJ2-7	few	.	TGTGCCAGCAGCTTCGGGACCCCTCGGAGCTCCTACGAGCAGTACTTC	CASSFGTPRSSYEQYF
TRBV28	TRBJ2-1	few	TRBD2	TGTGCCAGCAGCGTTTATTTAGCGGGAGTATACAATGAGCAGTTCTTC	CASSVYLAGVYNEQFF
TRBV3-1	TRBJ2-1	.	TRBD2	TGTGCCAGCAGCCAATGGCGGGAGGTCCGGGGCAATGAGCAGTTCTTC	CASSQWREVRGNEQFF
TRBV5-1	TRBJ2-3	.	TRBD2	TGCGCCAGCAGCCCCGGGGGGTACATAGCAGATACGCAGTATTTT	CASSPGGYIADTQYF